This TCR beta chain was identified in a study of cytomegalovirus exposure and HLA in healthy donors. Study results and limitations: In a later analysis, HLA-associated TCR beta chains were more clonally expanded than equally common others. Researchers reported in a later analysis that a missense DCLRE1C variant was tied to TCR beta V- and J-gene trimming. Investigators reported about 160 TCR beta chains as tied to cytomegalovirus.

The PCR employed 60 Vbeta primers together with 13 Jbeta primers. Some clones are missing from TCRdb's copy, which holds only in-frame ones; the method was immunoSEQ multiplex PCR. Among over 95,000 clones, around 80% were seen once, and the ten largest hold less than 3.5%. Germline values: CDR1 KGHSH, CDR2 LQKENI. V gave up 6 bases and J gave up 2 bases, with 4 bases separating them. The CDR3 runs 11 residues. With regard to this clone: Its matching antigen is unknown.

The source material was PBMCs. This sequence originates from a female donor in good health and CMV-seronegative. This chain joins TRBV18 and TRBJ1-1; D is uncertain. CDR3 in amino acids: CASSSNTEAFF. The CDR3 nucleotides read TGTGCCAGCTCTTCAAACACTGAAGCTTTCTTT.